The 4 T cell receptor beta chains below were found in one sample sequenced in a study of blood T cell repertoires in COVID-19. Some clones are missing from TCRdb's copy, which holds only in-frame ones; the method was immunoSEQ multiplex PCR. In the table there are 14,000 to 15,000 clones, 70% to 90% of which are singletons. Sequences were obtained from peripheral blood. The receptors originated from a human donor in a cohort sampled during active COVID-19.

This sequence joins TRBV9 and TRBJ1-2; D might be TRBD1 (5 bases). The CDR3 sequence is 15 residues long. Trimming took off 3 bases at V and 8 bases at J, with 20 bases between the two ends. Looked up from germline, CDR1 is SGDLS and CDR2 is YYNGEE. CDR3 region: CASSDLRDGGRGYTF. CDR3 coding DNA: TGTGCCAGCAGCGACTTACGGGACGGGGGTCGGGGCTACACCTTC. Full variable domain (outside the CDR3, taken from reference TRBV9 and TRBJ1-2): DSGVTQTPKHLITATGQRVTLRCSPRSGDLSVYWYQQSLDQGLQFLIQYYNGEERAKGNILERFSAQQFPDLHSELNLSSLELGDSALYFCASSDLRDGGRGYTFGSGTRLTVV.

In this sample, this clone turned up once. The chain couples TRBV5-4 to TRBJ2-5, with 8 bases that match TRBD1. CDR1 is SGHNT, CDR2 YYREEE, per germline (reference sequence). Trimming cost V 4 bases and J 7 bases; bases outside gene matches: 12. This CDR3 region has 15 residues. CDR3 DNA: TGTGCCAGCAGCGAGACCGGGACAGGCTCTTGGACCCAGTACTTC. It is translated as CASSETGTGSWTQYF.

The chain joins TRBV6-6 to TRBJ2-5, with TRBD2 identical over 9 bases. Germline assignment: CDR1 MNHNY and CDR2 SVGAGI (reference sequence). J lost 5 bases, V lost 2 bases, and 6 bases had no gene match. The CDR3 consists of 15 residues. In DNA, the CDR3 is TGTGCCAGCAGTTACAGGCGGGGGGGATTTGAGACCCAGTACTTC. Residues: CASSYRRGGFETQYF.

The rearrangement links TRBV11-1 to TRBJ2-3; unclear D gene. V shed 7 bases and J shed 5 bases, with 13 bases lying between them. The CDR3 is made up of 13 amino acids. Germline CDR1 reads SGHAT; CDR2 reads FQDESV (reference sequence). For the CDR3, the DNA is TGTGCCAGCACCCCACTTTTTAGAGATACGCAGTATTTT. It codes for CASTPLFRDTQYF.